Listed here is a single TCR beta chain. Trimming removed 2 bases from V and 3 bases from J, with 11 bases in between. The CDR3 length is 14 residues. Random hexamers were used to reverse transcribe an amount of about 0.5 to 1 ug RNA. TCRdb called the immunoSEQ multiplex PCR reads again in MiXCR, with one record for every CDR3 protein. The sample contains some 200,000 distinct CDR3 sequences, 80% to 95% of which appear only once. The sample is drawn from a study of CD8 T cells in Susac syndrome. V is TRBV12-3 or TRBV12-4 and J is TRBJ2-7; no clear D. Sequenced material: CD8+ T cells from PBMCs. The sequence came from a human donor with multiple sclerosis. The CDR3: CASSLRSMGYEQYF. In nucleotides, the CDR3 is TGTGCCAGCAGTTTACGTTCGATGGGCTACGAGCAGTACTTC.